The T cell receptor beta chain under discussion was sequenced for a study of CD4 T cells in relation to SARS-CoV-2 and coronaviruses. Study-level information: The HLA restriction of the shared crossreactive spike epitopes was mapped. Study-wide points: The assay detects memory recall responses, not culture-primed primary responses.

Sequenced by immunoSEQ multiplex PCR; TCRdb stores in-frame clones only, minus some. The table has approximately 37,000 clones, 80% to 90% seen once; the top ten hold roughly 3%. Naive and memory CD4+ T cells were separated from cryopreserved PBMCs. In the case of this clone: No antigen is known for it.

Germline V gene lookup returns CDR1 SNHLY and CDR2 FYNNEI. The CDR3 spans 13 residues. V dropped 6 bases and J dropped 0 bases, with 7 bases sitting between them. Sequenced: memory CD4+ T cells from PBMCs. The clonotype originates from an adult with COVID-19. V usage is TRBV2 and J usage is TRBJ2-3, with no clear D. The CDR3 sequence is CASRASSTDTQYF. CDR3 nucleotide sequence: TGTGCCAGCAGAGCTTCTAGCACAGATACGCAGTATTTT.